This T cell receptor (beta chain) was recorded in a study of cytomegalovirus exposure and HLA in healthy donors. General study findings and limits: The authors later linked a missense DCLRE1C variant to TCR beta V- and J-gene trimming. Relative to equally common others, HLA-associated TCR beta chains showed greater clonal expansion in a later analysis. Rare sequences made up most TCRs, while some public TCRs were found in many donors.

PCR used 60 Vbeta primers and 13 Jbeta primers. Produced via immunoSEQ multiplex PCR; TCRdb's table is partial and in-frame only. The sample contains about 120,000 clones, roughly three quarters of which appear only once. Remarks on this clone: The antigen remains undetermined.

The CDR3 spans 15 residues. CDR1 and CDR2 (germline): MNHEY, SMNVEV (reference sequence). Trimming took off 5 bases at V and 9 bases at J, with 20 bases between the two ends. The sample was PBMCs. The chain uses TRBV27 and TRBJ1-3, with D possibly being TRBD1 (5 bases). The receptor's source is a man aged 25 to 45 in good health and CMV-seropositive. The DNA for the CDR3 is TGTGCCAGCAGTCCCGGAGGAGGGGCCCTCGGCACCATATATTTT. Its protein product is CASSPGGGALGTIYF.